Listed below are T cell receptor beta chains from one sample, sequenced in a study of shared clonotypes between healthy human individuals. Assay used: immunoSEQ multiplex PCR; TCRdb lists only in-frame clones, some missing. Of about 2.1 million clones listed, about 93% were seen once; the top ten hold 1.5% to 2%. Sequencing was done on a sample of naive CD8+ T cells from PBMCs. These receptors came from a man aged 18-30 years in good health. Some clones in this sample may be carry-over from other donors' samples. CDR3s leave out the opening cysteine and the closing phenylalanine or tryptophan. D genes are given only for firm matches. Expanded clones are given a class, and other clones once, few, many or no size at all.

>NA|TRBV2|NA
ASSEGSRNTGELF
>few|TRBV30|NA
AWSVESGQPQH
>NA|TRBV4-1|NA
ASSQLTHMNTEAF
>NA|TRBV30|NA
AWSVRGWNEQF
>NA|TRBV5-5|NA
ASSLDRTPDYEQY
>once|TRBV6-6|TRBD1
ASSYSVTGLEAF
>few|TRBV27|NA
ASTPGAGANYGYT
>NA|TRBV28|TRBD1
ASSDRGGEQY
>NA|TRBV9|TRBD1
ASSVADRGTEAF
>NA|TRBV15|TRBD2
ATSRLLAGGSPNNEQF
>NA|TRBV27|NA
ASSSGYEQY
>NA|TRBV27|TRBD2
ASSLFSGSVSGELF
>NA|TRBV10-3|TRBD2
AISDSSGGSLISYNEQF
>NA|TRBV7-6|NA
ASSPSWALNNSPLH
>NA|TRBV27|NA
ASSFSGRMSYEQY
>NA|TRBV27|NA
ASSLFLAPRETQY
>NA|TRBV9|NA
ASSPLVGEAF
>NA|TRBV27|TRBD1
ASGDRGQYEQY
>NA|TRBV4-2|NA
ASSQPGGAGVHNEQF
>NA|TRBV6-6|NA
ASSYSDSPANYGYT
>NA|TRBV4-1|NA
ASSSTALYEQY
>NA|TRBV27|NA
ASSLLVGDTEAF
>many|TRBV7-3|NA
ASSLSGVRETQY
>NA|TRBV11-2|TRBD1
ASSLGTAVTYEQY
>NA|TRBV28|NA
ASSLGSLDSRTGYEQY
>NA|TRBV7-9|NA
ASSPPGSYNEQF
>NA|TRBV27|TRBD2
ASSSPLAEVYNEQF
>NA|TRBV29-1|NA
SAETVPRYGYT
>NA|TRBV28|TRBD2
ASSLRPGLAGGPYEQF
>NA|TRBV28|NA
ASSLTVSTDTQY
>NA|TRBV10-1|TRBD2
ASSGTSGSNSSYEQY
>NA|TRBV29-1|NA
SVAYSSMNTGELF
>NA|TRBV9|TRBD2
ASSPGTSGRETQY
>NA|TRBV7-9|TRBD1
ASSTYRGRGEKLF
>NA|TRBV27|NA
ASSLLWPRRDSPLH
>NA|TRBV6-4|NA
ASSAFLSSYNEQF
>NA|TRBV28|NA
ASSTTDRFDKNIQY
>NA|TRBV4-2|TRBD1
ASSQGTGVDTEAF
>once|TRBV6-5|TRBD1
ASSDSPGQFEAF
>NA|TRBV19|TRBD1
ASSIVTPTGSSYGYT
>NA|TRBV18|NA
ASSPGPSYEQY
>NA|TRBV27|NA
ASSLRHLGISTDTQY
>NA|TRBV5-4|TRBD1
ASSSGGGYT
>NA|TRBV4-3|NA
ASSQGVLRAEAF
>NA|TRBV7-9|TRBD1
ASSLAAGGPTEQY
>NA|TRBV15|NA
ATNPGGANEKLF
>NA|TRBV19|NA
ASSMGLPNTGELF
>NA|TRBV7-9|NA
ASSSGQTSYNEQF
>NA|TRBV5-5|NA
ASSPGRGGANEKLF
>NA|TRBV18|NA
ASSLGRSSGNTIY